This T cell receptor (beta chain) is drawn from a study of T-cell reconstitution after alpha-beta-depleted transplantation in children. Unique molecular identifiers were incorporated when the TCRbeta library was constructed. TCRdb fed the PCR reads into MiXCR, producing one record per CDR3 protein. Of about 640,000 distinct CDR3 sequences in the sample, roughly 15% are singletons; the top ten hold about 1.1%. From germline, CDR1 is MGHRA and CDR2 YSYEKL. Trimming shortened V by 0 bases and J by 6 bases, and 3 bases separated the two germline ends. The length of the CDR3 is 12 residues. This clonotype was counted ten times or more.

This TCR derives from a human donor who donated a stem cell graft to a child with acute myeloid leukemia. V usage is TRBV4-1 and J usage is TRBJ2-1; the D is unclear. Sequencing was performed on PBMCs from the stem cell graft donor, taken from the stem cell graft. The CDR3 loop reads CASSQEGNEQFF. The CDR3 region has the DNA TGCGCCAGCAGCCAAGAGGGCAATGAGCAGTTCTTC.